This T cell receptor (beta chain) was observed in a study of control samples from healthy donors and cancer patients. Germline V gene data show CDR1 as MDHEN and CDR2 as SYDVKM. This CDR3 has 14 amino acids. Between the trimmed V and J ends, which lost 4 bases and 8 bases, there was a span of 17 bases. Sequencing used immunoSEQ multiplex PCR; TCRdb keeps in-frame clones, though not all of them. The data hold 90,000 or so clones, with around nine tenths observed a single time. Material for sequencing was PBMCs. This receptor was identified in a woman between 45 and 65 years old with colorectal cancer. V gene TRBV28 combines with J gene TRBJ1-2; D remains ambiguous. CDR3 DNA sequence: TGTGCCAGCAGTTCCCCCATAACTGAACTGGGCTACACCTTC. It codes for CASSSPITELGYTF.